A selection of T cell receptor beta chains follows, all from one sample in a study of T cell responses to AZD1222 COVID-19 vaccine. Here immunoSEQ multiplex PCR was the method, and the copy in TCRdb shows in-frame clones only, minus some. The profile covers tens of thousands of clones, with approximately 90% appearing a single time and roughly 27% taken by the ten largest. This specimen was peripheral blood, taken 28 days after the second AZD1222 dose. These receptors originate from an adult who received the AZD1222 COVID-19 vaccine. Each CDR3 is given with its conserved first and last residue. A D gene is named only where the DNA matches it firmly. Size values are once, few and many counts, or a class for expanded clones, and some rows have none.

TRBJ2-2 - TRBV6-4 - TGTGCCAGCAGTCAGGAGGGTAACACCGGGGAGCTGTTTTTT CASSQEGNTGELFF
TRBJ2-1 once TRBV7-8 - TGTGCCAGCAGCTTGAACAATGAGCAGTTCTTC CASSLNNEQFF
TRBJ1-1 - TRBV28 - TGTGCCAGCAGCTCCCCCACGGGTGGGAACACTGAAGCTTTCTTT CASSSPTGGNTEAFF
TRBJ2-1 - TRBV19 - TGTGCCAGTAGTATAGGGAGGTACGGCAGCCCGAGCTCCTACAATGAGCAGTTCTTC CASSIGRYGSPSSYNEQFF
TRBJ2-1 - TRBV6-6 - TGTGCCAGCAGTTACTCGTTGGGGGAGTGGGAAGTTGAGCAGTTCTTC CASSYSLGEWEVEQFF
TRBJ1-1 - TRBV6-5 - TGTGCCAGCAGAATCGATTATAACATGAACACTGAAGCTTTCTTT CASRIDYNMNTEAFF
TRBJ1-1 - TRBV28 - TGTGCCAGCAGTTTGGCGCAAGACACTGAAGCTTTCTTT CASSLAQDTEAFF
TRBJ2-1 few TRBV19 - TGTGCCAGTTCCCTCGGGGCTAACAATGAGCAGTTCTTC CASSLGANNEQFF
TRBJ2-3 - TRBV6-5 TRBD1 TGTGCCAGCAGCACAGGGGATGCGACAGATACGCAGTATTTT CASSTGDATDTQYF
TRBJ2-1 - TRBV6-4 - TGTGCCAGCTCCCCCAAGACTAGTCCCTACAATGAGCAGTTCTTC CASSPKTSPYNEQFF
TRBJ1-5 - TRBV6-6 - TGTGCCAGCAGTTACTCGCCGGAACAGCCCCAGCATTTT CASSYSPEQPQHF
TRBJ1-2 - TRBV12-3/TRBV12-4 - TGTGCCAGCAGTTTTCCAGGGGAATATGGCTACACCTTC CASSFPGEYGYTF
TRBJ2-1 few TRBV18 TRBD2 TGTGCCAGCTCACCCCGGACTAGCGGGAGGGGAGGCGGCAATGAGCAGTTCTTC CASSPRTSGRGGGNEQFF
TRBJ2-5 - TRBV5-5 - TGTGCCAGCAGACGACTACAAGAACAAGAGACCCAGTACTTC CASRRLQEQETQYF
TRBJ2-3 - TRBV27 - TGTGCCAGCAGTGTCCTCTCGCGGGATACGCAGTATTTT CASSVLSRDTQYF
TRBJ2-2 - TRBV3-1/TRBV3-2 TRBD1 TGTGCCAGCAGCCTGGGACAGGGGGGATATACCGGGGAGCTGTTTTTT CASSLGQGGYTGELFF
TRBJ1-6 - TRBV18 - TGTGCCAGCTCACCACACAGGGAGAATAATTCACCCCTCCACTTT CASSPHRENNSPLHF
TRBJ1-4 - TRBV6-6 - TGTGCCAGCAGTTACCCCGGGGTCGCTGGTGAAAAACTGTTTTTT CASSYPGVAGEKLFF
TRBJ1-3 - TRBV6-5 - TGTGCCAGCAGTTACTCAACAGGTTACTCTGGAAACACCATATATTTT CASSYSTGYSGNTIYF
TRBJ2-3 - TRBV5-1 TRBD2 TGCGCCAGCAGCCTAGGACTAGCGGGGGCGGATACGCAGTATTTT CASSLGLAGADTQYF
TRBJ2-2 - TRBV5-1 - TGCGCCAGCAGCGCCCGGAGGTCGAACACCGGGGAGCTGTTTTTT CASSARRSNTGELFF
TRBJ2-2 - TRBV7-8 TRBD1 TGTGCCAGCAGCTTAATGACAGGGGGGAACACCGGGGAGCTGTTTTTT CASSLMTGGNTGELFF
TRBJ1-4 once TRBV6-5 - TGTGCCAGCAGTTACCCCCTCGTAACTAAACCGGAGGAACTGTTTTTT CASSYPLVTKPEELFF
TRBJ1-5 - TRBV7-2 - TGTGCCAGCAGCCCCTGGACAGCCCAGGATCAGCCCCAGCATTTT CASSPWTAQDQPQHF